This record concerns one T cell receptor (beta chain) sequence. Its antigen is unknown. The entry originates in a study of T cell repertoires in cytomegalovirus infection. About the research overall: Matching HLA type and CMV infection were both indicated by public TCR beta signatures. Overall study findings and caveats: CMV-specific TCR beta clonotypes restricted by HLA-C were the ones dominating the ex vivo response.

From the reads, TCRdb called clonotypes with MiXCR, one entry per CDR3 protein. The sample contains 350,000 to 400,000 distinct CDR3 sequences, 34% of which appear only once. Germline-derived CDR1 and CDR2 are MRHNA and SNTAGT. The V end lost 3 bases, the J end lost 1 base, and 11 bases lay between the germline ends. There are 15 residues in the CDR3. The receptor was derived from a human donor in good health (CMV status not recorded). Some clones in this sample may be carry-over from other donors' samples. The source was cultured PBMCs, collected from culture after CMV antigen stimulation. This sequence joins TRBV6-4 and TRBJ2-3; D ambiguous. DNA of the CDR3: TGTGCCAGCAGTGAATCGTACGGAGGCACAGATACGCAGTATTTT. Encoded protein: CASSESYGGTDTQYF.